This paragraph covers one T cell receptor (beta chain) sequence. The CDR3 consists of 18 residues. Germline lookup yields CDR1 LGHNA and CDR2 YNFKEQ. The V gene end was trimmed by 4 bases and the J gene end by 5 bases; junction bases not matched to a gene: 16. The table came from immunoSEQ multiplex PCR; TCRdb's copy has only in-frame clones and leaves some out. The repertoire holds over 60,000 clones, with 91% as singletons. This sample is drawn from a study of T cell changes during pregnancy in multiple sclerosis. This specimen was peripheral blood, taken in the third trimester of pregnancy. This receptor was taken from a female donor in good health, enrolled as a control in a pregnancy study. V and J are TRBV4-2 and TRBJ1-4, with 7 bases that match TRBD1. CDR3 sequence reads: CASSPHWGTDDPNEKLFF. Written as DNA, the CDR3 is TGTGCCAGCAGCCCCCACTGGGGGACAGACGACCCGAATGAAAAACTGTTTTTT.